The 19 T cell receptor beta chains given below trace back to one sample, sequenced in a study of Ad26.COV2.S vaccination and SARS-CoV-2 variants listed by TCRdb under 2021. The library was built by means of the immunoSEQ multiplex PCR assay. Held by TCRdb, this immuneACCESS table contains in-frame sequences only and omits some clones. Under half of the omission traces to an unresolved V gene where checked; the cause of the rest is unknown. The table for this sample lists about 390,000 clones; 75% to 90% of them were counted only once. The ten largest account for more than 3% of the sample. The sample's treatment or condition label, in plain terms: 15 to 20 received Ad26.COV2.S at low or high dose, single or two shots; 5 received placebo; per-sample allocation not given. For vaccine and placebo recipients, repertoires were sequenced using samples collected on day 63 after the first injection. The source was peripheral blood, collected in a trial of Ad26.COV2.S vaccine versus placebo. Source of these receptors: a person aged 18-65 years who received the Ad26.COV2.S COVID-19 vaccine or a placebo.

This sequence joins TRBV6-5 and TRBJ1-3; possible D gene TRBD1, 6 bases. CDR3 length: 15 amino acids. The germline V gene has CDR1 MNHEY and CDR2 SVGAGI. The V and J ends lost 5 bases and 4 bases respectively, with 15 bases between them. The CDR3 is CASSPITGIGNTIYF. The DNA for the CDR3 is TGTGCCAGCAGTCCAATCACAGGGATCGGAAACACCATATATTTT.

V usage is TRBV29-1 and J usage is TRBJ1-2; TRBD1 matches at 8 bases. CDR3 length: 13 amino acids. CDR1 is SQVTM and CDR2 is ANQGSEA in the germline V gene. V lost 1 base to trimming and J lost 8 bases; unmatched junction nucleotides: 6. In DNA, the CDR3 is TGCAGCGTTGAAGGACCGGACAGGGTGGGCTACACCTTC. Translation: CSVEGPDRVGYTF.

This sequence joins TRBV18 and TRBJ1-6; tentative D call: TRBD1 (6 bases). There are 15 residues in the CDR3. CDR1 and CDR2 from the germline V gene are KGHSH and LQKENI. Trimming shortened V by 2 bases and J by 5 bases, and 10 bases separated the two germline ends. The CDR3 bases are TGTGCCAGCTCACCAGAGGGGGTGGATAATTCACCCCTCCACTTT. It is translated as CASSPEGVDNSPLHF.

The rearrangement links TRBV5-5 to TRBJ1-2; 11 nucleotides agree with TRBD1. CDR1 is SGHKS, CDR2 YYEKEE, per germline (reference sequence). There are 16 residues in the CDR3. V lost 2 bases to trimming and J lost 4 bases; unmatched junction nucleotides: 7. The DNA for the CDR3 is TGTGCCAGCAGCTTAAGGAGGACAGGGGGCCTCTATGGCTACACCTTC. Amino acid sequence: CASSLRRTGGLYGYTF.

The V call is TRBV20-1, the J call TRBJ1-4; TRBD1 matches 11 bases. The V segment lost 3 bases and the J segment 7 bases; nucleotides outside the gene matches: 4. The length of the CDR3 is 14 residues. Germline V gene lookup returns CDR1 DFQATT and CDR2 SNEGSKA (reference sequence). DNA for the CDR3: TGCAGTGCTAGTCGGACAGGGGGCGGTGAAAAACTGTTTTTT. It codes for CSASRTGGGEKLFF.

The sample holds one count of this clone. The rearrangement links TRBV10-2 to TRBJ2-3, with 11 bases matching TRBD2. Per the germline V gene, CDR1 is WSHSY and CDR2 is SAAADI. V lost 7 bases to trimming and J lost 4 bases; unmatched junction nucleotides: 4. The CDR3 spans 14 residues. The CDR3 region is CASNPSGGSDTQYF. In nucleotides, the CDR3 is TGCGCCAGCAATCCTAGCGGGGGGTCAGATACGCAGTATTTT.

The rearrangement uses TRBV2 and TRBJ2-3; possible D gene TRBD1, 6 bases. Trimming pared 8 bases from V and 2 bases from J, leaving 14 bases between. CDR3 length equals 14 residues. The germline gives CDR1 SNHLY, CDR2 FYNNEI. This CDR3 is CASCWTASTDTQYF. CDR3 coding DNA: TGTGCCAGCTGTTGGACAGCATCCACAGATACGCAGTATTTT.

The rearrangement joins TRBV25-1 to TRBJ2-7, with D perhaps TRBD1 (6 bases). Trimming removed 0 bases at V and 4 bases at J, with 13 bases between. There are 15 residues in the CDR3. Germline V gene lookup returns CDR1 MGHDK and CDR2 SYGVNS. The CDR3 DNA sequence: TGTGCCAGCAGTGAATATCTCCACAGGGTGTACGAGCAGTACTTC. Amino acid sequence: CASSEYLHRVYEQYF.

This rearrangement joins TRBV4-2 to TRBJ2-3; TRBD2 matches at 7 bases. There are 16 residues in the CDR3. In germline, CDR1 is LGHNA, CDR2 YNFKEQ. The trim removed 0 bases at V and 1 base at J, leaving 4 bases unmatched. CDR3 coding DNA: TGTGCCAGCAGCCAAGAGATAAGCGGGGGCACAGATACGCAGTATTTT. Its protein is CASSQEISGGTDTQYF.

This chain links TRBV7-2 with TRBJ2-7; 7 bases match TRBD1. Germline lookup yields CDR1 SGHTA and CDR2 FQGNSA. CDR3 length: 15 residues. Trimming removed 1 base from V and 3 bases from J; junction bases left unmatched: 6. CDR3 sequence: CASSLVGTEIYEQYF. Written as DNA, the CDR3 is TGTGCCAGCAGCTTAGTGGGGACAGAAATCTACGAGCAGTACTTC.

The chain employs TRBV6-1 and TRBJ2-7; D not resolved. The germline CDR1 and CDR2 sequences are MNHNS and SASEGT. V was pared by 3 bases and J by 9 bases, with 9 bases between. This CDR3 region has 11 residues. The CDR3 DNA reads as TGTGCCAGCAGTGACAAGACGGGGCAGTACTTC. Translating it yields CASSDKTGQYF.

The chain recombines TRBV24-1 with TRBJ2-3; no clear D. V was cut by 2 bases and J by 2 bases, with 4 bases left in between. This CDR3 is 13 amino acids long. From germline, CDR1 is KGHDR and CDR2 SFDVKD. CDR3 sequence reads: CATSDWATDTQYF. Written as DNA, the CDR3 is TGTGCCACCAGTGATTGGGCCACAGATACGCAGTATTTT.

This clone is a singleton in its sample. The V and J genes are TRBV19 and TRBJ2-5; D uncertain. V lost 9 bases, J lost 2 bases, and 25 bases lay in between. Germline V gene data show CDR1 as LNHDA and CDR2 as SQIVND (reference sequence). The CDR3 is made up of 17 amino acids. CDR3 nucleotide sequence: TGTGCCAGCAGACCGAGGCTCCGAGGCTTTTTACAAGAGACCCAGTACTTC. As protein: CASRPRLRGFLQETQYF.

The chain employs TRBV6-6 and TRBJ2-5; perhaps D is TRBD1 or TRBD2 (5 bases each). CDR3 size: 15 residues. Deletions cut 5 bases from V and 5 bases from J, with 18 bases between. CDR1 and CDR2 (germline): MNHNY, SVGAGI (reference sequence). The CDR3 here is CASSLPSRGGETQYF. The CDR3 DNA follows: TGTGCCAGCAGTCTACCCTCCCGGGGCGGGGAGACCCAGTACTTC.

The chain has TRBV7-8 and TRBJ2-3; 8 bases align to TRBD2. The CDR3 loop spans 17 amino acids. After removal of 2 bases from V and 2 bases from J, the junction contained 9 bases not matched to a gene. Germline loops: CDR1 SGHVS, CDR2 FQNEAQ. The chain's CDR3 is CASSLLLSGANTDTQYF. DNA of the CDR3: TGTGCCAGCAGCTTACTACTTAGCGGGGCTAACACAGATACGCAGTATTTT.

V usage is TRBV11-2 and J usage is TRBJ2-2, with D perhaps TRBD1 (5 bases). Germline V gene data show CDR1 as SGHAT and CDR2 as FQNNGV. V lost 3 bases and J lost 4, with 9 bases in between. CDR3 length: 14 amino acids. DNA of the CDR3: TGTGCCAGCAGCTTGGGGCGTTTCACCGGGGAGCTGTTTTTT. Residues: CASSLGRFTGELFF.

The V call is TRBV11-2, the J call TRBJ2-1; TRBD1 agrees at 8 bases. Trimming removed 7 bases from V and 5 bases from J; junction bases left unmatched: 1. The CDR3 runs 12 residues. Germline lookup yields CDR1 SGHAT and CDR2 FQNNGV. CDR3 DNA sequence: TGTGCCAGCAAGGGACAGGACAATGAGCAGTTCTTC. Encoded protein: CASKGQDNEQFF.

This clone has just a few counts. This sample includes further DNA sequences coding for the same CDR3. V gene TRBV18 combines with J gene TRBJ1-1; a weak D match, TRBD1 (5 bases). The germline V gene encodes CDR1 KGHSH and CDR2 LQKENI. The CDR3 consists of 13 residues. The V gene lost 4 bases and the J gene lost 1 base, with 7 bases spanning the gap. CDR3 loop: CASSRGQNTEAFF. As DNA, the CDR3 is TGTGCCAGCTCACGAGGACAGAACACTGAAGCTTTCTTT.

The CDR3 loop is CASSHTSGGLYEQYF. The CDR3 coding sequence is TGTGCCAGCAGTCATACTAGCGGGGGACTTTACGAGCAGTACTTC. The rearrangement joins TRBV7-2 to TRBJ2-7; TRBD2 matches 11 bases. The CDR3 covers 15 residues. The V and J ends lost 6 bases and 4 bases, in that order; junction bases with no gene match: 8. CDR1 is SGHTA and CDR2 is FQGNSA in the germline V gene. Combining the CDR3 with reference TRBV7-2 and TRBJ2-7 gives the whole variable domain GAGVSQSPSNKVTEKGKDVELRCDPISGHTALYWYRQSLGQGLEFLIYFQGNSAPDKSGLPSDRFSAERTGGSVSTLTIQRTQQEDSAVYLCASSHTSGGLYEQYFGPGTRLTVT.